This passage covers 29 T cell receptor beta chains from one sample sequenced in a study of multiple sclerosis patients with progressive multifocal leukoencephalopathy. Sample time point: before natalizumab initiation. The method was immunoSEQ multiplex PCR; TCRdb's version includes in-frame clones alone and lacks a portion of them. The sample holds roughly 31,000 clones; around nine tenths are singletons and the top ten take roughly 1.5%. The material sequenced was PBMCs. The receptors derive from a human donor with multiple sclerosis.

The rearrangement joins TRBV6-5 to TRBJ2-7, with 8 nucleotides matching TRBD2. Germline-derived CDR1 and CDR2 are MNHEY and SVGAGI. The ends lost 0 bases at V and 3 bases at J; junction bases unmatched: 4. The CDR3 has 15 residues. CDR3 loop: CASSYSTSDYYEQYF. CDR3 coding DNA: TGTGCCAGCAGTTACTCGACTAGCGACTACTACGAGCAGTACTTC.

This chain links TRBV5-4 with TRBJ1-1; D is unclear. V lost 4 bases, J lost 1 base, and 11 bases lay in between. Germline values: CDR1 SGHNT, CDR2 YYREEE (reference sequence). CDR3 size: 14 residues. The CDR3 loop is CASSLDPTNTEAFF. CDR3 DNA sequence: TGTGCCAGCAGCCTAGATCCGACGAACACTGAAGCTTTCTTT. The whole variable domain, filled in from reference TRBV5-4 and TRBJ1-1, reads ETGVTQSPTHLIKTRGQQVTLRCSSQSGHNTVSWYQQALGQGPQFIFQYYREEENGRGNFPPRFSGLQFPNYSSELNVNALELDDSALYLCASSLDPTNTEAFFGQGTRLTVV.

The chain recombines TRBV7-3 with TRBJ2-2; D gene uncertain. The V and J ends lost 5 bases and 7 bases respectively, with 8 bases between them. Germline V CDR1 and CDR2: SGHTA, FQGTGA. This CDR3 has 12 residues. The CDR3 spells CASSAARGELFF. DNA of the CDR3: TGTGCCAGCAGCGCCGCTCGCGGGGAGCTGTTTTTT.

The genes are TRBV4-3 and TRBJ2-7, with 9 bases matching TRBD2. This CDR3 has 14 amino acids. Germline loops: CDR1 LGHNA, CDR2 YSLEER. V shed 4 bases and J 3 bases; nucleotides not matched to a gene: 4. This CDR3 reads CASSRSGGNYEQYF. CDR3 coding DNA: TGCGCCAGCAGCCGCAGCGGGGGGAACTACGAGCAGTACTTC.

The chain uses TRBV4-3 and TRBJ1-6; no clear D. The germline V gene has CDR1 LGHNA and CDR2 YSLEER. V shed 0 bases and J shed 7 bases, with 7 bases lying between them. This CDR3 contains 14 residues. DNA for the CDR3: TGCGCCAGCAGCCAAGATGGGGAAAATTCACCCCTCCACTTT. Translation gives CASSQDGENSPLHF.

The rearrangement joins TRBV2 to TRBJ1-1; D possibly corresponds to TRBD1 (5 bases). CDR3 length equals 13 residues. V was trimmed by 8 bases and J by 6 bases, leaving 16 bases between them. Germline V CDR1 and CDR2: SNHLY, FYNNEI. CDR3 amino acids: CASLRALSAEAFF. The CDR3 DNA sequence: TGTGCCAGCCTCAGGGCTTTAAGTGCTGAAGCTTTCTTT.

The rearrangement uses TRBV6-5 and TRBJ2-3; D gene ambiguous. The CDR3 has 16 amino acids. V dropped 3 bases and J dropped 2 bases, with 15 bases sitting between them. Germline CDR1 reads MNHEY; CDR2 reads SVGAGI. CDR3 in amino acids: CASSYSSGAITDTQYF. The DNA for the CDR3 is TGTGCCAGCAGTTATTCCTCAGGAGCGATCACAGATACGCAGTATTTT.

The chain joins TRBV4-3 to TRBJ2-1; D tentatively fits TRBD1 or TRBD2 (5 bases each). The CDR3 totals 15 residues. Germline CDR1 is LGHNA and CDR2 is YSLEER. The V end was cut by 4 bases, the J end by 3 bases, with 13 bases between. CDR3 bases: TGCGCCAGCAGCCTAAAGGGGACCGACTACAATGAGCAGTTCTTC. Encoded protein: CASSLKGTDYNEQFF.

This rearrangement joins TRBV5-4 to TRBJ1-1, with D perhaps TRBD1 (5 bases). This CDR3 is 17 amino acids long. The V gene lost 6 bases and the J gene lost 1 base, with 22 bases spanning the gap. From germline, CDR1 is SGHNT and CDR2 YYREEE (reference sequence). The CDR3 here is CASTNTGRGRGNTEAFF. CDR3 in DNA: TGTGCCAGCACCAATACAGGCCGTGGCCGCGGGAACACTGAAGCTTTCTTT.

V and J are TRBV6-5 and TRBJ1-4; TRBD1 agrees at 7 bases. J gave up 4 bases and V 6 bases, and 5 bases lay outside the gene matches. Germline lookup yields CDR1 MNHEY and CDR2 SVGAGI. This CDR3 is 14 amino acids long. The CDR3 nucleotides are TGTGCCAGCAGCTACAGGGGTGGTAATGAAAAACTGTTTTTT. Residues: CASSYRGGNEKLFF.

The V and J genes are TRBV2 and TRBJ1-5; TRBD1 matches 8 bases. After removal of 5 bases from V and 4 bases from J, the junction contained 7 bases not matched to a gene. Germline V gene lookup returns CDR1 SNHLY and CDR2 FYNNEI. CDR3 length: 15 residues. For the CDR3, the DNA is TGTGCCAGCAGTAAGGGACAGGCGGAGAATCAGCCCCAGCATTTT. Its translation: CASSKGQAENQPQHF.

Here the CDR3 DNA reads TGTGCCACCCCAAAGGACACCCACTCTGGGGCCAACGTCCTGACTTTC. Its protein is CATPKDTHSGANVLTF. J is TRBJ2-6 and V is TRBV6-6; tentatively, D is TRBD1 (5 bases). The V gene's germline CDR1 is MNHNY and CDR2 SVGAGI (reference sequence). Trimming shortened V by 10 bases and J by 0 bases, and 16 bases separated the two germline ends. CDR3 length: 16 residues.

The chain recombines TRBV4-1 with TRBJ2-5; TRBD2 aligns across 7 bases. The J call may be in error: the DNA end matches TRBJ2-7 better. Germline values: CDR1 MGHRA, CDR2 YSYEKL. The CDR3 length is 15 residues. The CDR3 DNA sequence: TGCGCCAGCAGCCAAGGCCCTAGCGGTACCTACGAGCAGTACTTC. Its translation: CASSQGPSGTYEQYF.

The J gene is TRBJ2-1, the V gene TRBV13; TRBD2 aligns across 13 bases. Trimming removed 3 bases from V and 8 bases from J; junction bases left unmatched: 7. This CDR3 region has 16 residues. Germline CDR1 PRHDT, CDR2 FYEKMQ (reference sequence). CDR3 amino acids: CASSLGLAGPGDEQFF. Here the CDR3 DNA reads TGTGCCAGCAGCTTGGGACTAGCGGGGCCCGGCGATGAGCAGTTCTTC. Combining the CDR3 with reference TRBV13 and TRBJ2-1 gives the whole variable domain AAGVIQSPRHLIKEKRETATLKCYPIPRHDTVYWYQQGPGQDPQFLISFYEKMQSDKGSIPDRFSAQQFSDYHSELNMSSLELGDSALYFCASSLGLAGPGDEQFFGPGTRLTVL.

V gene TRBV27 combines with J gene TRBJ1-3; D remains unclear. Looked up from germline, CDR1 is MNHEY and CDR2 is SMNVEV (reference sequence). Trimming took 5 bases from V and 1 from J, leaving 12 bases between them. This CDR3 comprises 15 residues. As DNA, the CDR3 is TGTGCCAGCAGTCCCGGACGGAAGTCTGGAAACACCATATATTTT. Its translation: CASSPGRKSGNTIYF.

Concerning this clone: The conserved phenylalanine or tryptophan is not found at the CDR3 terminus, so this likely reflects a read error. The J gene is TRBJ2-7, the V gene TRBV9; TRBD2 might be the D (6 bases). Between the trimmed V and J ends, which lost 3 bases and 8 bases, there was a span of 12 bases. This CDR3 spans 12 amino acids. Germline values: CDR1 SGDLS, CDR2 YYNGEE. This CDR3 reads CASSAGGAQQYL. DNA of the CDR3: TGTGCCAGCAGCGCAGGCGGGGCCCAGCAGTACCTC.

On this clone: The junction does not match germline at one end; this may be a read error. The chain combines TRBV20-1 with TRBJ1-3; the D is unclear. Germline V gene lookup returns CDR1 DFQATT and CDR2 SNEGSKA (reference sequence). This CDR3 is built from 11 residues. CDR3 in DNA: TGCAGTGTCCCCCGCGGAAGCACCATATATTTT. Translation gives CSVPRGSTIYF.

The V and J genes are TRBV29-1 and TRBJ1-1, with 9 bases lining up with TRBD1. The CDR3 contains 13 residues. Germline V lookup: CDR1 SQVTM, CDR2 ANQGSEA. CDR3 DNA sequence: TGCACCGTCGCGGACAGGGGTAACACTGAAGCTTTCTTT. It is translated as CTVADRGNTEAFF.

The DNA for the CDR3 is TGTGCCAGCAGCTTAGGGTCGCCAATTGAGCAGTTCTTC. Its protein product is CASSLGSPIEQFF. This chain joins TRBV7-9 and TRBJ2-1; D unclear. The germline CDR1 and CDR2 sequences are SEHNR and FQNEAQ (reference sequence). Trimming took off 1 base at V and 9 bases at J, with 10 bases between the two ends. CDR3 size: 13 residues.

The chain combines TRBV5-1 with TRBJ2-1, with D perhaps TRBD1 (5 bases). Germline V gene sequence: CDR1 SGHRS, CDR2 YFSETQ. CDR3 length equals 15 residues. The V gene lost 0 bases and the J gene lost 3 bases, with 10 bases spanning the gap. CDR3 DNA sequence: TGCGCCAGCAGCTTGGTGTCAGGGCTCTACAATGAGCAGTTCTTC. Translation: CASSLVSGLYNEQFF. The full variable domain, rest sourced from reference TRBV5-1 and TRBJ2-1, is KAGVTQTPRYLIKTRGQQVTLSCSPISGHRSVSWYQQTPGQGLQFLFEYFSETQRNKGNFPGRFSGRQFSNSRSEMNVSTLELGDSALYLCASSLVSGLYNEQFFGPGTRLTVL.

The chain couples TRBV28 to TRBJ2-7; 10 bases align to TRBD1. The CDR3 runs to 14 residues. With V trimmed by 6 bases and J by 5 bases, 7 bases remained unmatched. Germline assignment: CDR1 MDHEN and CDR2 SYDVKM. CDR3 amino acids: CASRGGQGLDEQYF. CDR3 bases: TGTGCCAGCAGGGGGGGACAGGGGCTTGACGAGCAGTACTTC.

This rearrangement joins TRBV15 to TRBJ2-3; perhaps TRBD1 as D (5 bases). The CDR3 extends over 17 amino acids. Per germline, CDR1 LNHNV and CDR2 YYDKDF (reference sequence). Trimming left V 3 bases short and J 1 base short, with 17 bases between. The CDR3 DNA reads TGTGCCACCAGCAGTTCCTCAGGGTTCACAGGCACAGATACGCAGTATTTT. As protein: CATSSSSGFTGTDTQYF.

The chain combines TRBV29-1 with TRBJ1-1; 11 bases agree with TRBD1. V was clipped by 4 bases and J by 11 bases; unmatched bases: 9. The CDR3 is made up of 13 amino acids. Germline CDR1 reads SQVTM; CDR2 reads ANQGSEA. The CDR3 loop is CSVAGTGGIRAFF. DNA for the CDR3: TGCAGCGTTGCCGGGACAGGGGGGATTAGGGCTTTCTTT.

This chain connects TRBV19 to TRBJ1-2, with 9 bases that match TRBD1. V lost 8 bases and J lost 4; bases outside the gene matches: 5. Germline values: CDR1 LNHDA, CDR2 SQIVND (reference sequence). The CDR3 has 13 residues. Written as DNA, the CDR3 is TGTGCCAGTCGACAGGGGGTCAGCTATGGCTACACCTTC. It specifies CASRQGVSYGYTF.

In its sample, this clone was seen once. The chain has TRBV20-1 and TRBJ1-1, with D possibly being TRBD1 (6 bases). Germline CDR1 DFQATT, CDR2 SNEGSKA (reference sequence). The CDR3 totals 11 residues. Trimming cost V 3 bases and J 14 bases, with 16 bases left between them. Here the CDR3 reads CSASMGTGGFF. CDR3 DNA: TGCAGTGCTAGCATGGGGACCGGGGGCTTCTTT.

The CDR3 nucleotides read TGCAGCGTTGAACAGCCAGGGCCTGGCGATGAGCAGTTCTTC. Residues: CSVEQPGPGDEQFF. The chain uses TRBV29-1 and TRBJ2-1, with a weak D call TRBD1 (5 bases). Germline V gene sequence: CDR1 SQVTM, CDR2 ANQGSEA. With 2 bases removed from V and 8 bases from J, the gap between germline ends came to 16 bases. CDR3 size: 14 residues.

The chain has TRBV4-3 and TRBJ2-3; TRBD2 agrees at 11 bases. Germline lookup yields CDR1 LGHNA and CDR2 YSLEER. Trimming cost V 1 base and J 2 bases; bases outside gene matches: 2. This CDR3 has 16 residues. The CDR3 nucleotides read TGCGCCAGCAGCCAAGTAGCGGGAGGGATCACAGATACGCAGTATTTT. Translating it yields CASSQVAGGITDTQYF.

V usage is TRBV4-1 and J usage is TRBJ1-2, with TRBD1 identical over 11 bases. Germline values: CDR1 MGHRA, CDR2 YSYEKL. The CDR3 contains 15 residues. V gave up 5 bases and J gave up 2 bases; unmatched junction bases: 4. The CDR3 is CASSGRTGGNYGYTF. The DNA of the CDR3 is TGCGCCAGCAGCGGACGGACAGGGGGCAACTATGGCTACACCTTC.

V is TRBV5-1 and J is TRBJ1-4; TRBD1 is a possible D gene (5 bases). The CDR3 is 13 residues long. Looked up from germline, CDR1 is SGHRS and CDR2 is YFSETQ. The V gene lost 2 bases and the J gene lost 5 bases, with 7 bases spanning the gap. CDR3 nucleotide sequence: TGCGCCAGCAGCTTACGGGGCAATGAAAAACTGTTTTTT. Residues: CASSLRGNEKLFF.